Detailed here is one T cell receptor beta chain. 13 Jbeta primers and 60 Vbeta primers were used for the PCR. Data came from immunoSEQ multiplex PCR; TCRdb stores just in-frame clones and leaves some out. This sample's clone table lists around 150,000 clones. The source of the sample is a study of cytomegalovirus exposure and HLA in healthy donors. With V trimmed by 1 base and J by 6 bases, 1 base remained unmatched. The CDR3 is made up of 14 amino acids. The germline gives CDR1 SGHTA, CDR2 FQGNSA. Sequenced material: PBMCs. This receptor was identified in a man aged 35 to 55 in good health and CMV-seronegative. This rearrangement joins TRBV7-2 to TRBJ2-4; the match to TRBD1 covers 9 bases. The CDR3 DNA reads TGTGCCAGCAGCTTAGACAGGGGGCTAAACATTCAGTACTTC. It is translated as CASSLDRGLNIQYF.